Each of the 4 T cell receptor beta chains below was sequenced from the same sample in a study of cytomegalovirus exposure and HLA in healthy donors. Data came from immunoSEQ multiplex PCR; TCRdb stores just in-frame clones and leaves some out. The data hold 50,000 to 70,000 clones, with 85% to 95% observed a single time. The sequenced sample consisted of PBMCs. The receptors originated from a woman under 30 in good health and CMV-seropositive.

The chain is built from TRBV4-2 and TRBJ2-2; D uncertain. Trimming took off 0 bases at V and 7 bases at J, with 6 bases between the two ends. Germline assignment: CDR1 LGHNA and CDR2 YNFKEQ. The CDR3 has 13 amino acids. This chain's CDR3 is CASSQEPGGELFF. The DNA for the CDR3 is TGTGCCAGCAGCCAAGAGCCAGGCGGGGAGCTGTTTTTT.

This sequence joins TRBV18 and TRBJ2-2; D uncertain. This CDR3 has 13 residues. The V gene lost 3 bases and the J gene lost 6 bases, with 8 bases spanning the gap. Germline V CDR1 and CDR2: KGHSH, LQKENI. The CDR3 spells CASSPPDPGELFF. The CDR3 region has the DNA TGTGCCAGCTCACCCCCAGATCCCGGGGAGCTGTTTTTT. The complete variable domain, with remaining parts taken from reference TRBV18 and TRBJ2-2, reads NAGVMQNPRHLVRRRGQEARLRCSPMKGHSHVYWYRQLPEEGLKFMVYLQKENIIDESGMPKERFSAEFPKEGPSILRIQQVVRGDSAAYFCASSPPDPGELFFGEGSRLTVL.

This rearrangement joins TRBV4-1 to TRBJ1-2, with 8 bases that match TRBD1. V lost 3 bases, J lost 7 bases, and 7 bases stayed unmatched. This CDR3 comprises 14 residues. In germline, CDR1 is MGHRA, CDR2 YSYEKL. CDR3 loop: CASSHWTGQGGYTF. CDR3 sequence (DNA): TGCGCCAGCAGCCATTGGACAGGGCAGGGTGGCTACACCTTC.

J is TRBJ2-2 and V is TRBV5-1; 11 positions match TRBD2. CDR1 is SGHRS and CDR2 is YFSETQ in the germline V gene. The length of the CDR3 is 15 residues. J was trimmed by 4 bases and V by 3 bases; bases with no gene match: 2. The CDR3 loop reads CASSSTSGATGELFF. Here the CDR3 DNA reads TGCGCCAGCAGCTCGACTAGCGGGGCCACCGGGGAGCTGTTTTTT. Full variable domain (remainder filled in from reference TRBV5-1 and TRBJ2-2): KAGVTQTPRYLIKTRGQQVTLSCSPISGHRSVSWYQQTPGQGLQFLFEYFSETQRNKGNFPGRFSGRQFSNSRSEMNVSTLELGDSALYLCASSSTSGATGELFFGEGSRLTVL.